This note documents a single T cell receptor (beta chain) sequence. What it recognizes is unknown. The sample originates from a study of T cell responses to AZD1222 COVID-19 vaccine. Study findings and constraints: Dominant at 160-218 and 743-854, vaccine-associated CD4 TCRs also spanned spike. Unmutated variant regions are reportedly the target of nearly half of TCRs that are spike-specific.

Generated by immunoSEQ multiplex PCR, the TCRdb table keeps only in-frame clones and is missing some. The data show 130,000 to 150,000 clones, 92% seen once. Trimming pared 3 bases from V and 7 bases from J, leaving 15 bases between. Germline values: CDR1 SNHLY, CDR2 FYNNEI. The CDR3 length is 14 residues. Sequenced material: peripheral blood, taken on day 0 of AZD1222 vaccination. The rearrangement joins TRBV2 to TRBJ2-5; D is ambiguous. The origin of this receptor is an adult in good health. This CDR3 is CASSEMDVVRTQYF. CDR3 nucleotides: TGTGCCAGCAGTGAGATGGACGTGGTAAGGACCCAGTACTTC.